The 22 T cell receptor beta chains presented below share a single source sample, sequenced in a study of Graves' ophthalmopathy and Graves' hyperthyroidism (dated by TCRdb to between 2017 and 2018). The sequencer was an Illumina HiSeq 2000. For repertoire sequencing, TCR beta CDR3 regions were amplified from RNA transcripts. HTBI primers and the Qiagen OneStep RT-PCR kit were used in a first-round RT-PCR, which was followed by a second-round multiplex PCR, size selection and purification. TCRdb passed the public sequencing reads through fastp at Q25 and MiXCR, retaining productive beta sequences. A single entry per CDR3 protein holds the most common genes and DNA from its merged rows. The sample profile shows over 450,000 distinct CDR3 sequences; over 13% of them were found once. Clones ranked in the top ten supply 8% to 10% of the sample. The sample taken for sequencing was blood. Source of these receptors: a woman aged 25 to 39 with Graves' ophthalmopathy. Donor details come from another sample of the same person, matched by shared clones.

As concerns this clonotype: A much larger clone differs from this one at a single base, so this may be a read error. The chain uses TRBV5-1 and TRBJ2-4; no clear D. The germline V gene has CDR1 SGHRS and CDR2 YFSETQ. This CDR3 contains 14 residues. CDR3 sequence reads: CASSLAQSKNMQYF. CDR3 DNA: TGCGCCAGCAGCTTAGCACAGTCCAAAAACATGCAGTACTTC.

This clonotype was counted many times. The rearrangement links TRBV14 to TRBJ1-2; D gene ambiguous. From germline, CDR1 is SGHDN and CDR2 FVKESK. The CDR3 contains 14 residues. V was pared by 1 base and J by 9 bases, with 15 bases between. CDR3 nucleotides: TGTGCCAGCAGCCAAGCGAGAGCCGCTAGAAGCTACACCTTC. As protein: CASSQARAARSYTF.

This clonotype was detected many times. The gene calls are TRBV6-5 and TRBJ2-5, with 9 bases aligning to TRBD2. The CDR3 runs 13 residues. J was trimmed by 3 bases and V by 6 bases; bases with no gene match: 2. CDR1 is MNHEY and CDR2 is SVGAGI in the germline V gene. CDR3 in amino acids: CASRASGEETQYF. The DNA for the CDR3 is TGTGCCAGCAGGGCTAGCGGGGAAGAGACCCAGTACTTC.

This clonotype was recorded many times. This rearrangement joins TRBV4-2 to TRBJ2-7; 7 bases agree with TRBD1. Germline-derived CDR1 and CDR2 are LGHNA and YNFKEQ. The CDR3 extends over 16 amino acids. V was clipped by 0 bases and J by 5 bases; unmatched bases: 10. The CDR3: CASSQDPGTASDEQYF. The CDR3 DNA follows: TGTGCCAGCAGCCAAGACCCCGGGACAGCATCCGACGAGCAGTACTTC.

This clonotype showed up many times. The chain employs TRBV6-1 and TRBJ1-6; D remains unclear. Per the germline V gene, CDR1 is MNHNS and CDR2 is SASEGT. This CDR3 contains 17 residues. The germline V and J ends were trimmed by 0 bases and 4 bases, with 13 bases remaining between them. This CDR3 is CASSEARKGIYNSPLHF. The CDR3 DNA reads TGTGCCAGCAGTGAAGCCCGAAAAGGGATTTATAATTCACCCCTCCACTTT.

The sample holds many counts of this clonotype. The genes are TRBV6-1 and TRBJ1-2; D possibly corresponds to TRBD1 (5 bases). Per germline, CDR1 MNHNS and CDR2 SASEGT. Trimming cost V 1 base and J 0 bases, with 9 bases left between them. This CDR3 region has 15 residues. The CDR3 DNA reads TGTGCCAGCAGTGAAGGGACAAATTCTAACTATGGCTACACCTTC. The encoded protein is CASSEGTNSNYGYTF.

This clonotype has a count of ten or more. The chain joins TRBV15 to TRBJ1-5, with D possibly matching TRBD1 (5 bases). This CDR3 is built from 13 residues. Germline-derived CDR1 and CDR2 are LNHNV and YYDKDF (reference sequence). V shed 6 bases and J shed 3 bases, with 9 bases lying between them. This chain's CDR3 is CATSRQTNQPQHF. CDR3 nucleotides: TGTGCCACCAGTAGACAGACCAATCAGCCCCAGCATTTT.

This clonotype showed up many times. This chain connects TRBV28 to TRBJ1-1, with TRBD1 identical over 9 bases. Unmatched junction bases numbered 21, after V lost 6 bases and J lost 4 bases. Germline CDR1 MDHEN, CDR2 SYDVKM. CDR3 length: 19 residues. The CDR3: CASRKLTGGTGKISTEAFF. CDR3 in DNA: TGTGCCAGCAGAAAATTAACGGGGGGGACAGGGAAGATTAGCACTGAAGCTTTCTTT.

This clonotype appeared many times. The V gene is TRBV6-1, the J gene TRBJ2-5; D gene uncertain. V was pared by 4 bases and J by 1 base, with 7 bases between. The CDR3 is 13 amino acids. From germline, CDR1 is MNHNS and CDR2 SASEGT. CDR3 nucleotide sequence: TGTGCCAGCAGTGGTTGGTCCCAAGAGACCCAGTACTTC. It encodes CASSGWSQETQYF.

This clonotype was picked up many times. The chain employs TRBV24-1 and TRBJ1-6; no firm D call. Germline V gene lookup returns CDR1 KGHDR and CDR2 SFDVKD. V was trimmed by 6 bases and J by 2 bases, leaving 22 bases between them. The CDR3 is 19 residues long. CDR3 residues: CATSSFANQIRAYNSPLHF. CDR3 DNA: TGTGCCACCAGTTCATTCGCGAACCAAATCCGGGCCTATAATTCACCCCTCCACTTT.

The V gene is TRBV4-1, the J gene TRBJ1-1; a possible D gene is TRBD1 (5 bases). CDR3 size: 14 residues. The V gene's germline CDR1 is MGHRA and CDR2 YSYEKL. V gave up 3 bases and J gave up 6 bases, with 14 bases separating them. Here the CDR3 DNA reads TGCGCCAGCAGCCATTCCCCAGGGTTATCTGAAGCTTTCTTT. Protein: CASSHSPGLSEAFF.

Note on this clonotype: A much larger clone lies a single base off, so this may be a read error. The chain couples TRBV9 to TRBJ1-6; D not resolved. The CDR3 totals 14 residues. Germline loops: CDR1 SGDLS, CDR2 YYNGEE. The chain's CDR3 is CASSVQVGNSHLHF. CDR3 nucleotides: TGTGCCAGCAGCGTGCAGGTGGGAAATTCACACCTCCACTTT.

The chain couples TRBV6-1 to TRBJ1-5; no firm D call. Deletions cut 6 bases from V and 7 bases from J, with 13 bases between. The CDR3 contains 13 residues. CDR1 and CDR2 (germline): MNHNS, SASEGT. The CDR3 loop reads CASSSDRRQPQHF. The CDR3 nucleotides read TGTGCCAGCAGCAGCGACCGTAGACAGCCCCAGCATTTT.

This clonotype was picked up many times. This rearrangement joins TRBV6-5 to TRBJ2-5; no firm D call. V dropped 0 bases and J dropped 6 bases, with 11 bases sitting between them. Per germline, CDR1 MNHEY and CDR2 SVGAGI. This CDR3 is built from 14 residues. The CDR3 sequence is CASSYSNVGKTQYF. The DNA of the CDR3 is TGTGCCAGCAGTTACTCGAATGTGGGGAAGACCCAGTACTTC.

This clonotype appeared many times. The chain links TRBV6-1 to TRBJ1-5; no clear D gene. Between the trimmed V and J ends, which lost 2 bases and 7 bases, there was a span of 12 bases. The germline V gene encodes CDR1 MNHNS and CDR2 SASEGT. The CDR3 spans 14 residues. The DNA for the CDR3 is TGTGCCAGCAGTGAATCCTGGAGTTCCCAGCCCCAGCATTTT. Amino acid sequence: CASSESWSSQPQHF.

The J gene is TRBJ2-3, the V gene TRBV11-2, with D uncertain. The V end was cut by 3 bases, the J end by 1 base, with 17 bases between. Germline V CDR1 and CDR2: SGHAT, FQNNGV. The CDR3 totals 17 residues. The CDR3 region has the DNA TGTGCCAGCAGCTTGCTTGGACGCCGGATAGGCACAGATACGCAGTATTTT. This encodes CASSLLGRRIGTDTQYF.

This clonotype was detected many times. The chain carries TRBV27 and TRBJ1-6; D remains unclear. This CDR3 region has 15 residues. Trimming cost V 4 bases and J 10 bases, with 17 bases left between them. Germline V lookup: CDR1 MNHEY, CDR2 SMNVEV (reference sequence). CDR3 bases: TGTGCCAGCAGTTCCGACGGCCTAGCCAGGTCACCCCTCCACTTT. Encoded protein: CASSSDGLARSPLHF.

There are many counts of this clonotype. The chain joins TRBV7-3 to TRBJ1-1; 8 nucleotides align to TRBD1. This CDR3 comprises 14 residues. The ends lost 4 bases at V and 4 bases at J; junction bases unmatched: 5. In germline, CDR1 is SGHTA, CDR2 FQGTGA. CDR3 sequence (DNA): TGTGCCAGCAGCTCCGGACAGGGCCCCACTGAAGCTTTCTTT. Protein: CASSSGQGPTEAFF.

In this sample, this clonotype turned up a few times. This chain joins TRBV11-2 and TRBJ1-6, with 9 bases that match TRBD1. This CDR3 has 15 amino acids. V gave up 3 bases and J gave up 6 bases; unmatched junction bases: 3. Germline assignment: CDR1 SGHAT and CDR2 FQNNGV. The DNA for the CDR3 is TGTGCCAGCAGCTTCGACAGGGGGACTAATTCACCCCTCCACTTT. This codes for CASSFDRGTNSPLHF. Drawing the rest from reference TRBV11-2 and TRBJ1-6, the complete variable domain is EAGVAQSPRYKIIEKRQSVAFWCNPISGHATLYWYQQILGQGPKLLIQFQNNGVVDDSQLPKDRFSAERLKGVDSTLKIQPAKLEDSAVYLCASSFDRGTNSPLHFGNGTRLTVT.

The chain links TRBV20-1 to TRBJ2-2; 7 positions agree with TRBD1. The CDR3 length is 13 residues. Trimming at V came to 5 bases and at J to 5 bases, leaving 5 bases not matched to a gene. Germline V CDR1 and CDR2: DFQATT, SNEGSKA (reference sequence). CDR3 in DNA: TGCAGTGCTCTCAACAGGGGAACCGGGGAGCTGTTTTTT. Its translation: CSALNRGTGELFF.

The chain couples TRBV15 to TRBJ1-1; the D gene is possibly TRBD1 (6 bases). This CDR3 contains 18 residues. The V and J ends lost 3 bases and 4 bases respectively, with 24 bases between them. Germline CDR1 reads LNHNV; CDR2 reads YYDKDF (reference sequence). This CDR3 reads CATSSQWQGNLSTTEAFF. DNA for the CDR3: TGTGCCACCAGCAGCCAGTGGCAGGGGAACTTAAGCACCACTGAAGCTTTCTTT.

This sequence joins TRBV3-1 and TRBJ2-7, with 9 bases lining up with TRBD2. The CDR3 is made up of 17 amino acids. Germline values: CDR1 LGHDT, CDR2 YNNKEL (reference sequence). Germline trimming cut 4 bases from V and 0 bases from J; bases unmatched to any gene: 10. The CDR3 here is CASSPRRLAGPSYEQYF. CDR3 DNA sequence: TGTGCCAGCAGCCCCCGACGGCTAGCGGGACCCTCCTACGAGCAGTACTTC.